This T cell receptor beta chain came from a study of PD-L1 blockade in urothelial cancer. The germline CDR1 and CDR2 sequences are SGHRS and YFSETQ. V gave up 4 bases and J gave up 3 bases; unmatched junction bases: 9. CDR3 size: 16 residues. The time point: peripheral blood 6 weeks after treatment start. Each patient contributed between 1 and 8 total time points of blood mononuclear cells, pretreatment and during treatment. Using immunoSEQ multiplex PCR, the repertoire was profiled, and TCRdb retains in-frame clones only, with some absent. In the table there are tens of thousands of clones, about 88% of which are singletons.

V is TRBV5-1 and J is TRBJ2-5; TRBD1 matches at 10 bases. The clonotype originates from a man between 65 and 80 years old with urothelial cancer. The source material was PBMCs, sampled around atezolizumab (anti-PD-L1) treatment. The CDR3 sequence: CASSARQGASEETQYF. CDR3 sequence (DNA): TGCGCCAGCAGCGCAAGACAGGGGGCGTCGGAAGAGACCCAGTACTTC.